The sequence of this T cell receptor beta chain was determined in a study of breast tumors, draining lymph nodes, adjacent tissues. TCRdb recomputed calls from the multiplex PCR reads with MiXCR, one row per CDR3 protein. The sample includes some 83,000 distinct CDR3 sequences, roughly a fifth of them seen just once. Breast cancer patients provided tissue from their axillary draining lymph nodes. Study conclusions and caveats: Luminal-like breast cancer showed significantly greater tumor-nontumor repertoire similarity than basal-like breast cancer did. Compared with lymph nodes, tumors were less diverse; compared with nontumor tissue, more. Tumor T cell lymph node origin was a supported hypothesis, not proven. Most tumor T cells seemingly derive from lymph node, then expand in tumor.

This CDR3 region has 14 residues. The germline V gene has CDR1 SGHDT and CDR2 YYEEEE. V was cut by 4 bases and J by 5 bases, with 15 bases left in between. This clonotype was seen at least ten times. The antigen is undetermined. The chain is built from TRBV5-6 and TRBJ2-5; a weak D match, TRBD1 (6 bases). The sequencing sample was made of axillary lymph node tissue. The sequence was collected from a female donor with breast cancer. Some clones in this sample may be carry-over from other donors' samples. The CDR3 bases are TGTGCCAGCAGCGAGAGCAGGGGAAGGGAGACCCAGTACTTC. Translating gives CASSESRGRETQYF.